The 30 T cell receptor beta chains given below trace back to one sample, sequenced in a study of cytomegalovirus exposure and HLA in healthy donors. In the PCR, 60 Vbeta and 13 Jbeta primers were used. Profiling relied on immunoSEQ multiplex PCR, and the TCRdb table lists in-frame clones only, not all of them. The sample lists about 130,000 clones, roughly four fifths occurring once. Sequenced: PBMCs. The source is a woman aged 45 to 65 in good health and CMV-seronegative.

This CDR3 reads CASSGRDRVPYEQYF. The CDR3 DNA follows: TGTGCCAGCAGTGGCCGGGACAGGGTCCCCTACGAGCAGTACTTC. This chain uses TRBV25-1 with TRBJ2-5; 9 nucleotides match TRBD1. The closer fit of TRBJ2-7 to the DNA end suggests the J call may be wrong. This CDR3 comprises 15 residues. Per germline, CDR1 MGHDK and CDR2 SYGVNS.

The J gene is TRBJ2-1, the V gene TRBV30; D gene ambiguous. CDR3 length: 11 amino acids. Germline assignment: CDR1 GTSNPN and CDR2 SVGIG (reference sequence). Trimming removed 7 bases at V and 3 bases at J, with 7 bases between. CDR3 in amino acids: CASLYYNEQFF. As DNA, the CDR3 is TGTGCCTCCCTCTACTACAATGAGCAGTTCTTC.

This clone occurred once. This chain connects TRBV5-6 to TRBJ1-5; no clear D gene. Between the trimmed V and J ends, which lost 2 bases and 5 bases, there was a span of 17 bases. CDR3 length: 16 amino acids. Germline V lookup: CDR1 SGHDT, CDR2 YYEEEE. The CDR3 protein is CASSLLRSPRDQPQHF. The CDR3 nucleotides are TGTGCCAGCAGCTTACTACGGTCGCCCCGGGATCAGCCCCAGCATTTT.

CDR3 nucleotides: TGTGCCAGCAATCGGTTCACAGATACGCAGTATTTT. Translated, it gives CASNRFTDTQYF. The chain links TRBV6-6 to TRBJ2-3; D gene uncertain. Germline CDR1 reads MNHNY; CDR2 reads SVGAGI (reference sequence). Trimming stripped 7 bases from V and 2 bases from J, with 7 bases between. The CDR3 covers 12 residues.

The V and J genes are TRBV7-2 and TRBJ2-1; TRBD2 aligns across 10 bases. Germline CDR1 SGHTA, CDR2 FQGNSA. Losses at the gene ends were 5 bases for V and 0 bases for J; bases not matched to a gene: 7. CDR3 length: 17 residues. The CDR3 nucleotides read TGTGCCAGCAGCCTCCTGGCTAGCGGGAGCTCCTACAATGAGCAGTTCTTC. This sequence encodes CASSLLASGSSYNEQFF.

V gene TRBV5-1 combines with J gene TRBJ2-3; TRBD1 matches 9 bases. After removal of 0 bases from V and 4 bases from J, the junction contained 3 bases not matched to a gene. CDR1 is SGHRS and CDR2 is YFSETQ in the germline V gene. This CDR3 is 15 amino acids long. This CDR3 is CASSLGQGDPDTQYF. CDR3 sequence (DNA): TGCGCCAGCAGCTTGGGACAGGGGGACCCAGATACGCAGTATTTT.

The chain is built from TRBV4-1 and TRBJ2-7, with 8 nucleotides matching TRBD2. The junction had 5 bases not matched to a gene; V was cut back by 4 bases and J by 6 bases. CDR3 length: 13 amino acids. CDR1 is MGHRA, CDR2 YSYEKL, per germline. CDR3 residues: CASSPLAGGEQYF. The CDR3 coding sequence is TGCGCCAGCAGCCCCCTCGCGGGAGGCGAGCAGTACTTC.

This CDR3 is CASSSLGLAGSSGANVLTF. In nucleotides, the CDR3 is TGTGCCAGCAGTTCCTTGGGACTAGCGGGAAGCTCTGGGGCCAACGTCCTGACTTTC. The chain couples TRBV28 to TRBJ2-6; TRBD2 matches 13 bases. With V trimmed by 4 bases and J by 0 bases, 6 bases remained unmatched. CDR3 length equals 19 residues. Germline CDR1 and CDR2: MDHEN and SYDVKM.

This chain uses TRBV19 with TRBJ2-1; TRBD2 aligns across 12 bases. The V segment lost 0 bases and the J segment 8 bases; nucleotides outside the gene matches: 2. The CDR3 runs to 15 residues. Germline CDR1 is LNHDA and CDR2 is SQIVND (reference sequence). In DNA, the CDR3 is TGTGCCAGTAGTATAGAACTAGCGGGAGGATATGAGCAGTTCTTC. It encodes CASSIELAGGYEQFF. The complete variable domain, with remaining parts taken from reference TRBV19 and TRBJ2-1, reads DGGITQSPKYLFRKEGQNVTLSCEQNLNHDAMYWYRQDPGQGLRLIYYSQIVNDFQKGDIAEGYSVSREKKESFPLTVTSAQKNPTAFYLCASSIELAGGYEQFFGPGTRLTVL.

Remarks on this clone: Other DNA sequences from this sample encode an identical CDR3 as well. V usage is TRBV9 and J usage is TRBJ1-1; D call uncertain. The V and J ends lost 0 bases and 3 bases respectively, with 6 bases between them. Germline values: CDR1 SGDLS, CDR2 YYNGEE. This CDR3 comprises 13 residues. The CDR3 loop reads CASSVGGDTEAFF. CDR3 sequence (DNA): TGTGCCAGCAGCGTAGGGGGAGACACTGAAGCTTTCTTT.

The chain is built from TRBV4-2 and TRBJ1-5; 10 nucleotides line up with TRBD1. After removal of 0 bases from V and 7 bases from J, the junction contained 3 bases not matched to a gene. This CDR3 spans 15 amino acids. Germline CDR1 and CDR2: LGHNA and YNFKEQ. CDR3 sequence (DNA): TGTGCCAGCAGCCAAGAAGGGACAGGGGTCCAGCCCCAGCATTTT. Translated, it gives CASSQEGTGVQPQHF.

There are a few counts of this clone. V usage is TRBV4-1 and J usage is TRBJ2-7; D possibly corresponds to TRBD2 (6 bases). The CDR3 loop spans 14 amino acids. V was cut by 0 bases and J by 3 bases, with 9 bases left in between. Germline V gene data show CDR1 as MGHRA and CDR2 as YSYEKL. In DNA, the CDR3 is TGCGCCAGCAGCCAAGAGGTTAGCGGCTACGAGCAGTACGTC. Its protein is CASSQEVSGYEQYV.

DNA for the CDR3: TGTGCCACCAGCAGAGACTCCGTTAACTATGGCTACACCTTC. Translation: CATSRDSVNYGYTF. V and J are TRBV15 and TRBJ1-2; no clear D gene. The CDR3 extends over 14 amino acids. The ends were cut back, 0 bases at V and 1 base at J, with 6 bases in the middle. The germline gives CDR1 LNHNV, CDR2 YYDKDF (reference sequence).

V is TRBV5-1 and J is TRBJ1-5; a possible D gene is TRBD1 (6 bases). Deletions cut 3 bases from V and 2 bases from J, with 21 bases between. The CDR3 length is 18 residues. CDR1 SGHRS and CDR2 YFSETQ come from the germline V gene. CDR3 in amino acids: CASSSPGTTAGGNQPQHF. In nucleotides, the CDR3 is TGCGCCAGCAGCTCGCCTGGGACAACCGCCGGAGGCAATCAGCCCCAGCATTTT.

This chain uses TRBV29-1 with TRBJ1-1, with D tentatively TRBD1 (5 bases). Germline CDR1 and CDR2: SQVTM and ANQGSEA. Trimming took off 7 bases at V and 4 bases at J, with 10 bases between the two ends. The CDR3 totals 11 residues. The CDR3 nucleotides read TGCAGCGATAAAGGGGCCACTGAAGCTTTCTTT. Amino acid sequence: CSDKGATEAFF.

This clone was counted a few times. This chain links TRBV6-1 with TRBJ2-6, with 9 bases lining up with TRBD1. Germline lookup yields CDR1 MNHNS and CDR2 SASEGT. V lost 8 bases and J lost 3; bases outside the gene matches: 5. The CDR3 is made up of 15 amino acids. CDR3 loop: CASLQGASGANVLTF. The CDR3 DNA is TGTGCCAGCCTACAGGGGGCGAGTGGGGCCAACGTCCTGACTTTC.

The genes are TRBV5-1 and TRBJ2-7, with unresolved D. V lost 3 bases and J 4 bases, leaving 5 bases between the germline ends. Germline V lookup: CDR1 SGHRS, CDR2 YFSETQ. The length of the CDR3 is 11 residues. DNA for the CDR3: TGCGCCAGCAGCTCGCAGTACGAGCAGTACTTC. Amino acids: CASSSQYEQYF.

This clone was picked up a small number of times. The chain couples TRBV5-8 to TRBJ1-2; TRBD1 matches 9 bases. V lost 4 bases, J lost 0 bases, and 7 bases stayed unmatched. CDR3 length: 16 amino acids. CDR1 SGHTS and CDR2 YDEGEE come from the germline V gene. The CDR3 DNA is TGTGCCAGCAGCGGGTCCGGGACAGGGTCTAACTATGGCTACACCTTC. Amino acids: CASSGSGTGSNYGYTF.

V usage is TRBV27 and J usage is TRBJ1-2, with no clear D. Germline CDR1 is MNHEY and CDR2 is SMNVEV (reference sequence). CDR3 length: 14 amino acids. V dropped 3 bases and J dropped 4 bases, with 12 bases sitting between them. In DNA form, the CDR3 reads TGTGCCAGCAGTTTCTCTTCTAACCTCTATGGCTACACCTTC. It codes for CASSFSSNLYGYTF.

CDR3 region: CASSRPRAGNTIYF. CDR3 DNA sequence: TGTGCCAGCAGCCGTCCCCGAGCGGGAAACACCATATATTTT. This chain joins TRBV28 and TRBJ1-3; D is ambiguous. The CDR3 has 14 residues. V lost 6 bases to trimming and J lost 4 bases, with 13 bases between them. Germline V gene data show CDR1 as MDHEN and CDR2 as SYDVKM. The complete variable domain, with remaining parts taken from reference TRBV28 and TRBJ1-3, reads DVKVTQSSRYLVKRTGEKVFLECVQDMDHENMFWYRQDPGLGLRLIYFSYDVKMKEKGDIPEGYSVSREKKERFSLILESASTNQTSMYLCASSRPRAGNTIYFGEGSWLTVV.

J is TRBJ1-1 and V is TRBV27; D is uncertain. The V gene's germline CDR1 is MNHEY and CDR2 SMNVEV (reference sequence). The CDR3 is made up of 14 amino acids. Deletions cut 0 bases from V and 1 base from J, with 6 bases between. In DNA, the CDR3 is TGTGCCAGCAGTTTATCTCCGGGGAACACTGAAGCTTTCTTT. It specifies CASSLSPGNTEAFF.

This sequence joins TRBV7-3 and TRBJ2-2; tentative D call: TRBD2 (6 bases). The germline V gene encodes CDR1 SGHTA and CDR2 FQGTGA. Between the trimmed V and J ends, which lost 4 bases and 3 bases, there was a span of 18 bases. This CDR3 region has 17 residues. The CDR3 coding sequence is TGTGCCAGCAGCTCGGGTCCTCCGCGGGGTTACACCGGGGAGCTGTTTTTT. Its protein is CASSSGPPRGYTGELFF.

The gene calls are TRBV27 and TRBJ1-1; D not resolved. Germline CDR1 MNHEY, CDR2 SMNVEV (reference sequence). Trimming pared 5 bases from V and 2 bases from J, leaving 18 bases between. The CDR3 has 16 amino acids. The CDR3: CASSRQRAVGNTEAFF. The CDR3 region has the DNA TGTGCCAGCAGTCGCCAGAGAGCGGTTGGTAACACTGAAGCTTTCTTT.

The gene calls are TRBV7-9 and TRBJ1-6; D remains ambiguous. V dropped 5 bases and J dropped 7 bases, with 15 bases sitting between them. Germline CDR1 and CDR2: SEHNR and FQNEAQ (reference sequence). The CDR3 sequence is 15 residues long. CDR3 loop: CASSPGAQSNSPLHF. The CDR3 DNA sequence: TGTGCCAGCAGCCCCGGTGCTCAAAGCAATTCACCCCTCCACTTT.

This clone was seen a handful of times. The V call is TRBV14, the J call TRBJ2-2; TRBD2 matches at 9 bases. V was clipped by 4 bases and J by 4 bases; unmatched bases: 4. The germline CDR1 and CDR2 sequences are SGHDN and FVKESK. The CDR3 extends over 15 amino acids. Written as DNA, the CDR3 is TGTGCCAGCAGCCTTGGCGGGGGGGTCACCGGGGAGCTGTTTTTT. It is translated as CASSLGGGVTGELFF.

The gene calls are TRBV19 and TRBJ1-1; 9 positions match TRBD1. In germline, CDR1 is LNHDA, CDR2 SQIVND (reference sequence). The CDR3 has 16 amino acids. After removal of 5 bases from V and 1 base from J, the junction contained 8 bases not matched to a gene. The CDR3 nucleotides are TGTGCCAGTAGTTTCATACAGGGGGCACGGAACACTGAAGCTTTCTTT. It specifies CASSFIQGARNTEAFF.

The table lists this clone with a count of one. This chain uses TRBV21-1 with TRBJ1-1; the tabulated D call, TRBD1, remains unverified against the DNA. TRBV21-1 is a listed pseudogene. The CDR3 length is 15 residues. The CDR3 DNA is TGTGCCAGCCGATCAACAGGGGGTCTGAACACTGAAGCTTTCTTT. Its translation is CASRSTGGLNTEAFF.

The chain couples TRBV5-1 to TRBJ1-1; 8 nucleotides align to TRBD1. This CDR3 is 14 amino acids long. The V gene end was trimmed by 3 bases and the J gene end by 3 bases; junction bases not matched to a gene: 4. Looked up from germline, CDR1 is SGHRS and CDR2 is YFSETQ. CDR3 amino acids: CASSSSTGDTEAFF. For the CDR3, the DNA is TGCGCCAGCAGCTCGTCGACAGGGGACACTGAAGCTTTCTTT.

As concerns this clone: Compared with germline, one end of the junction differs, possibly owing to a read error. The gene calls are TRBV7-9 and TRBJ2-1; 8 nucleotides line up with TRBD2. The CDR3 sequence is 18 residues long. Germline lookup yields CDR1 SEHNR and CDR2 FQNEAQ (reference sequence). CDR3 bases: TGTTCCAGCAGCTTTATTCAGGGCACTAGCGGCTCCTACAATGAGCAGTTCTTC. Translation gives CSSSFIQGTSGSYNEQFF.

This chain connects TRBV6-1 to TRBJ2-3, with 7 nucleotides matching TRBD1. The V gene's germline CDR1 is MNHNS and CDR2 SASEGT. The length of the CDR3 is 17 residues. V trimming: 2 bases; J trimming: 0 bases; junction bases outside the gene matches: 8. CDR3 region: CASSEWDRSFSTDTQYF. DNA of the CDR3: TGTGCCAGCAGTGAATGGGACAGATCGTTTAGCACAGATACGCAGTATTTT.